Listed here are 31 T cell receptor beta chains from one sample, sequenced in a study of CD8+CD57+ T cells in acquired aplastic anemia. Genomic DNA acted as the template from which TCR beta VDJ combination and CDR3 sequence profiling were carried out. TCRdb ran MiXCR on the reads and lists one entry per CDR3 protein. The data contain approximately 180,000 distinct CDR3 sequences, around 60% of them singletons. Flow cytometry had shown expanded CD8+CD57+ cells in the patients chosen for sequencing. The sequenced material came from sorted CD4+, CD8+, or CD8+CD57+ T cells (not recorded which) from PBMCs. These receptors all stem from a human donor with aplastic anemia.

Many counts were recorded for this clonotype. This chain uses TRBV19 with TRBJ2-1; D is uncertain. The CDR3 covers 14 residues. V lost 4 bases, J lost 6 bases, and 13 bases lay in between. Per germline, CDR1 LNHDA and CDR2 SQIVND (reference sequence). CDR3 protein: CASSNPWGSNEQFF. The CDR3 region has the DNA TGTGCCAGTAGTAACCCCTGGGGAAGCAATGAGCAGTTCTTC.

The chain recombines TRBV4-1 with TRBJ2-7, with D uncertain. Trimming cost V 4 bases and J 2 bases, with 15 bases left between them. The germline CDR1 and CDR2 sequences are MGHRA and YSYEKL. The CDR3 extends over 15 amino acids. As DNA, the CDR3 is TGCGCCAGCAGCCCCGGACGGAGCGACACCTACGAGCAGTACTTC. Its protein product is CASSPGRSDTYEQYF.

This clonotype was counted once. The chain carries TRBV9 and TRBJ2-1; D gene ambiguous. V lost 4 bases and J 1 base, leaving 9 bases between the germline ends. The CDR3 covers 14 residues. CDR1 is SGDLS, CDR2 YYNGEE, per germline. This CDR3 is CASSSVHSYNEQFF. In DNA form, the CDR3 reads TGTGCCAGCAGCTCCGTTCATTCCTACAATGAGCAGTTCTTC. The whole variable domain, filled in from reference TRBV9 and TRBJ2-1, reads DSGVTQTPKHLITATGQRVTLRCSPRSGDLSVYWYQQSLDQGLQFLIQYYNGEERAKGNILERFSAQQFPDLHSELNLSSLELGDSALYFCASSSVHSYNEQFFGPGTRLTVL.

This sequence joins TRBV24-1 and TRBJ1-2, with D maybe TRBD1 (6 bases). V lost 4 bases and J 0 bases, leaving 11 bases between the germline ends. CDR1 and CDR2 (germline): KGHDR, SFDVKD. This CDR3 is built from 15 residues. The CDR3 sequence: CATSDRTVPNYGYTF. DNA for the CDR3: TGTGCCACCAGTGACCGGACAGTGCCTAACTATGGCTACACCTTC.

The chain employs TRBV7-3 and TRBJ1-1; D unresolved. Trimming left V 0 bases short and J 7 bases short, with 6 bases between. This CDR3 contains 12 residues. CDR1 and CDR2 (germline): SGHTA, FQGTGA. DNA of the CDR3: TGTGCCAGCAGCTTAACAGGACGTGAAGCTTTCTTT. This gives the protein CASSLTGREAFF. The whole variable domain, remainder taken from reference TRBV7-3 and TRBJ1-1, is GAGVSQTPSNKVTEKGKYVELRCDPISGHTALYWYRQSLGQGPEFLIYFQGTGAADDSGLPNDRFFAVRPEGSVSTLKIQRTERGDSAVYLCASSLTGREAFFGQGTRLTVV.

This clonotype was detected ten times or more. The chain couples TRBV29-1 to TRBJ1-2; perhaps TRBD1 as D (5 bases). Germline V gene sequence: CDR1 SQVTM, CDR2 ANQGSEA. This CDR3 has 14 residues. Trimming stripped 3 bases from V and 6 bases from J, with 17 bases between. The DNA of the CDR3 is TGCAGCGTTGAGGGGGAACCCTTGGCTCATGGCTACACCTTC. This sequence encodes CSVEGEPLAHGYTF.

The chain employs TRBV20-1 and TRBJ2-1, with a possible D match to TRBD1 (6 bases). The germline V gene has CDR1 DFQATT and CDR2 SNEGSKA (reference sequence). The germline V and J ends were trimmed by 6 bases and 3 bases, with 12 bases remaining between them. The length of the CDR3 is 13 residues. This CDR3 is CSAPGHRYNEQFF. The CDR3 bases are TGCAGTGCCCCGGGACATCGCTACAATGAGCAGTTCTTC.

CDR3 bases: TGTGCCAGCAGCTTAGTAGGGCAGTATAGCAATCAGCCCCAGCATTTT. Residues: CASSLVGQYSNQPQHF. The chain joins TRBV7-2 to TRBJ1-5, with D uncertain. This CDR3 is 16 amino acids long. Trimming removed 1 base at V and 0 bases at J, with 10 bases between. Germline V CDR1 and CDR2: SGHTA, FQGNSA.

V and J are TRBV10-3 and TRBJ1-2; no reliable D call. V shed 6 bases and J shed 6 bases, with 11 bases lying between them. The germline V gene has CDR1 ENHRY and CDR2 SYGVKD. CDR3 size: 12 residues. CDR3 nucleotide sequence: TGTGCCATCAGCCTAACGTTTGATGGCTACACCTTC. It codes for CAISLTFDGYTF.

CDR3 in DNA: TGTGCCAGCAATACAGGGGCTTTGAACACTGAAGCTTTCTTT. Translation gives CASNTGALNTEAFF. The rearrangement uses TRBV10-3 and TRBJ1-1; TRBD1 matches at 7 bases. This CDR3 spans 14 amino acids. CDR1 and CDR2 from the germline V gene are ENHRY and SYGVKD. V trimming: 10 bases; J trimming: 0 bases; junction bases outside the gene matches: 8.

This chain connects TRBV10-3 to TRBJ1-2; D is possibly TRBD1 (5 bases). Germline V gives CDR1 ENHRY, CDR2 SYGVKD. The CDR3 is 17 amino acids. With 0 bases removed from V and 3 bases from J, the gap between germline ends came to 17 bases. CDR3 nucleotide sequence: TGTGCCATCAGTGAGTCGAGGGCAGGGTACAACTACTATGGCTACACCTTC. It codes for CAISESRAGYNYYGYTF.

The table lists this clonotype with many counts. The rearrangement links TRBV7-9 to TRBJ1-2; 9 bases line up with TRBD1. The CDR3 has 16 amino acids. Looked up from germline, CDR1 is SEHNR and CDR2 is FQNEAQ (reference sequence). After removal of 6 bases from V and 3 bases from J, the junction contained 11 bases not matched to a gene. DNA for the CDR3: TGTGCCAGCAGTACTACAGGGGGCGGGGGGGACTATGGCTACACCTTC. This encodes CASSTTGGGGDYGYTF.

This sequence joins TRBV9 and TRBJ1-4; 12 nucleotides line up with TRBD1. The CDR3 has 16 amino acids. Germline V CDR1 and CDR2: SGDLS, YYNGEE. The trim removed 0 bases at V and 6 bases at J, leaving 3 bases unmatched. The CDR3, as DNA: TGTGCCAGCAGCGTAGACGGGACAGGGGGCTATGAAAAACTGTTTTTT. This gives the protein CASSVDGTGGYEKLFF.

This clonotype occurred many times. The CDR3 spells CASSQVLARVNEQFF. CDR3 nucleotides: TGTGCCAGCAGCCAGGTACTAGCGAGGGTCAATGAGCAGTTCTTC. This chain joins TRBV4-2 and TRBJ2-1, with 7 positions matching TRBD2. The CDR3 loop spans 15 amino acids. Per the germline V gene, CDR1 is LGHNA and CDR2 is YNFKEQ. The ends lost 3 bases at V and 6 bases at J; junction bases unmatched: 8.

The sample holds many counts of this clonotype. The rearrangement joins TRBV4-1 to TRBJ1-1; D is uncertain. The CDR3 contains 15 residues. The germline V gene has CDR1 MGHRA and CDR2 YSYEKL. The V and J ends lost 0 bases and 1 base respectively, with 9 bases between them. The CDR3 spells CASSQEGIGNTEAFF. CDR3 in DNA: TGCGCCAGCAGCCAAGAAGGGATCGGGAACACTGAAGCTTTCTTT.

The J gene is TRBJ2-1, the V gene TRBV24-1; the match to TRBD2 covers 9 bases. Unmatched junction bases numbered 8, after V lost 5 bases and J lost 4 bases. Germline V CDR1 and CDR2: KGHDR, SFDVKD. This CDR3 is 16 amino acids long. CDR3 loop: CATSGVAGVGYNEQFF. DNA for the CDR3: TGTGCCACCAGTGGGGTAGCGGGAGTTGGGTACAATGAGCAGTTCTTC.

The chain combines TRBV10-3 with TRBJ2-1, with 7 bases aligning to TRBD1. V lost 5 bases and J lost 7; bases outside the gene matches: 5. CDR3 length: 13 amino acids. Germline CDR1 reads ENHRY; CDR2 reads SYGVKD. The DNA for the CDR3 is TGTGCCATCAGTCAAGACAGGGCGAATGAGCAGTTCTTC. Translated, it gives CAISQDRANEQFF.

This clonotype came up many times. The rearrangement joins TRBV9 to TRBJ1-2; D not resolved. Germline CDR1 reads SGDLS; CDR2 reads YYNGEE. The CDR3 covers 15 residues. The V end was cut by 0 bases, the J end by 0 bases, with 9 bases between. CDR3 in amino acids: CASSVGPEANYGYTF. CDR3 nucleotides: TGTGCCAGCAGCGTAGGGCCAGAAGCTAACTATGGCTACACCTTC.

About this clonotype: A much larger clonotype is one base distant, so this may be a read error. J is TRBJ1-1 and V is TRBV4-2; D is unclear. V shed 4 bases and J shed 5 bases, with 14 bases lying between them. The germline V gene has CDR1 LGHNA and CDR2 YNFKEQ. CDR3 size: 14 residues. CDR3 sequence (DNA): TGTGCCAGCAGCCCTCCGGAGGCAAGAACTGAAGCTTTCTTT. Its protein product is CASSPPEARTEAFF.

This clonotype came up once. The chain couples TRBV2 to TRBJ1-2; D remains ambiguous. The CDR3 loop spans 14 amino acids. Trimming cost V 3 bases and J 4 bases, with 12 bases left between them. Germline-derived CDR1 and CDR2 are SNHLY and FYNNEI. CDR3 nucleotides: TGTGCCAGCAGTGATACCCCACCAAGCTATGGCTACACCTTC. Its protein product is CASSDTPPSYGYTF.

This chain links TRBV24-1 with TRBJ1-1, with D hard to call. From germline, CDR1 is KGHDR and CDR2 SFDVKD. Trimming removed 9 bases from V and 11 bases from J, with 12 bases in between. There are 10 residues in the CDR3. CDR3 protein: CATPGLRAFF. The CDR3 DNA follows: TGTGCCACCCCGGGCCTGCGGGCTTTCTTT.

V gene TRBV19 combines with J gene TRBJ2-2; unclear D gene. The germline V gene encodes CDR1 LNHDA and CDR2 SQIVND (reference sequence). The CDR3 covers 14 residues. V was clipped by 4 bases and J by 3 bases, with 9 bases between them. The CDR3 loop is CASSTVHHTGELFF. The CDR3 bases are TGTGCCAGTAGTACAGTACACCACACCGGGGAGCTGTTTTTT.

This rearrangement joins TRBV2 to TRBJ1-6, with D maybe TRBD1 (6 bases). The CDR3 has 13 residues. V lost 7 bases and J 7 bases, leaving 11 bases between the germline ends. Looked up from germline, CDR1 is SNHLY and CDR2 is FYNNEI. DNA for the CDR3: TGTGCCAGCAATCGACAGGAGAATTCACCCCTCCACTTT. Encoded protein: CASNRQENSPLHF. Variable domain in full (rest from reference TRBV2 and TRBJ1-6): EPEVTQTPSHQVTQMGQEVILRCVPISNHLYFYWYRQILGQKVEFLVSFYNNEISEKSEIFDDQFSVERPDGSNFTLKIRSTKLEDSAMYFCASNRQENSPLHFGNGTRLTVT.

This chain connects TRBV30 to TRBJ2-1, with TRBD2 as a possible D gene (6 bases). From germline, CDR1 is GTSNPN and CDR2 SVGIG (reference sequence). Between the trimmed V and J ends, which lost 2 bases and 5 bases, there was a span of 13 bases. CDR3 length: 14 amino acids. For the CDR3, the DNA is TGTGCCTGGAGTTGGAGGGGTTGGAACAATGAGCAGTTCTTC. It yields the protein CAWSWRGWNNEQFF.

The CDR3 reads CASSSSRGDTEAFF. The CDR3 DNA is TGTGCCAGCAGCTCGTCGAGGGGGGACACTGAAGCTTTCTTT. This rearrangement joins TRBV7-8 to TRBJ1-1; D perhaps matches TRBD1 (6 bases). The CDR3 totals 14 residues. V was cut by 4 bases and J by 3 bases, with 12 bases left in between. Germline V CDR1 and CDR2: SGHVS, FQNEAQ.

The chain couples TRBV27 to TRBJ2-1; 13 bases agree with TRBD2. With 5 bases clipped from V and 3 bases from J, the junction kept 4 bases outside the gene matches. Germline values: CDR1 MNHEY, CDR2 SMNVEV (reference sequence). The length of the CDR3 is 16 residues. CDR3 residues: CASSTLAGGVYNEQFF. For the CDR3, the DNA is TGTGCCAGCAGTACACTAGCGGGGGGGGTCTACAATGAGCAGTTCTTC.

This clonotype appeared once. This rearrangement joins TRBV19 to TRBJ1-6; D remains unclear. From germline, CDR1 is LNHDA and CDR2 SQIVND (reference sequence). Trimming removed 5 bases from V and 8 bases from J, with 7 bases in between. The CDR3 covers 12 residues. Here the CDR3 reads CASSHWDSPLHF. CDR3 sequence (DNA): TGTGCCAGTAGTCACTGGGATTCACCCCTCCACTTT.

The table lists this clonotype with a count of one. This rearrangement joins TRBV2 to TRBJ2-1; TRBD2 matches at 9 bases. The CDR3 length is 13 residues. Germline V gives CDR1 SNHLY, CDR2 FYNNEI. V shed 7 bases, J shed 9 bases, and the junction held 7 bases outside the gene matches. CDR3 coding DNA: TGTGCCAGCACATTGCGGGGGGGCGTTGAGCAGTTCTTC. This encodes CASTLRGGVEQFF.

The chain joins TRBV25-1 to TRBJ2-2, with 10 positions matching TRBD1. Germline V gene data show CDR1 as MGHDK and CDR2 as SYGVNS. The CDR3 extends over 15 amino acids. The V and J ends lost 6 bases and 6 bases, in that order; junction bases with no gene match: 7. The CDR3 nucleotides read TGTGCCAGCAGCCCCGGACAGGGGGGAGCCGGGGAGCTGTTTTTT. Its translation is CASSPGQGGAGELFF.

V and J are TRBV4-1 and TRBJ2-7, with D hard to call. Germline values: CDR1 MGHRA, CDR2 YSYEKL. CDR3 length: 11 amino acids. V lost 8 bases and J lost 3, with 8 bases in between. CDR3 coding DNA: TGCGCCAGCGGACCGAACTACGAGCAGTACTTC. Translated, it gives CASGPNYEQYF.

This clonotype was seen at least ten times. The rearrangement joins TRBV10-1 to TRBJ2-2, with TRBD1 matching over 11 bases. CDR1 and CDR2 (germline): WNHNN, SYGVQD (reference sequence). The V segment lost 8 bases and the J segment 4 bases; nucleotides outside the gene matches: 6. CDR3 size: 15 residues. The CDR3 reads CASGLGTGGTGELFF. Here the CDR3 DNA reads TGCGCCAGCGGCTTAGGGACAGGGGGCACCGGGGAGCTGTTTTTT.